What follows are 16 T cell receptor beta chains derived from one specimen sequenced in a study of control samples from healthy donors and cancer patients. The table came from immunoSEQ multiplex PCR; TCRdb's copy has only in-frame clones and leaves some out. The sample contains 28,000 or so clones, around 83% of which appear only once. The sequenced material came from PBMCs. The receptors stem from a man aged 60 to 75 with colorectal cancer.

The genes are TRBV6-5 and TRBJ2-1; TRBD2 matches at 10 bases. Per germline, CDR1 MNHEY and CDR2 SVGAGI. The junction had 2 bases not matched to a gene; V was cut back by 2 bases and J by 4 bases. This CDR3 contains 15 residues. CDR3 nucleotide sequence: TGTGCCAGCAGTTACGAGCGGGGGGGGTACAATGAGCAGTTCTTC. The encoded protein is CASSYERGGYNEQFF.

The V call is TRBV5-1, the J call TRBJ2-7, with 8 positions matching TRBD1. The germline gives CDR1 SGHRS, CDR2 YFSETQ. This CDR3 is 14 amino acids long. V dropped 0 bases and J dropped 7; count of bases not matched to a gene: 6. In nucleotides, the CDR3 is TGCGCCAGCAGCTTGGTCAGGGGGCCAGGGGAGCAGTACTTC. Protein: CASSLVRGPGEQYF.

CDR3 nucleotide sequence: TGTGCCAGCAGCCCTTATGGCGGGGAGCTGTTTTTT. The encoded protein is CASSPYGGELFF. The chain carries TRBV14 and TRBJ2-2; D remains unclear. The CDR3 extends over 12 amino acids. Germline V gene sequence: CDR1 SGHDN, CDR2 FVKESK. Deletions cut 4 bases from V and 7 bases from J, with 7 bases between. Complete variable domain (other parts from reference TRBV14 and TRBJ2-2): EAGVTQFPSHSVIEKGQTVTLRCDPISGHDNLYWYRRVMGKEIKFLLHFVKESKQDESGMPNNRFLAERTGGTYSTLKVQPAELEDSGVYFCASSPYGGELFFGEGSRLTVL.

This clone has more than one count but fewer than ten. The chain is built from TRBV5-8 and TRBJ2-2; D gene unclear. This CDR3 has 16 amino acids. Per germline, CDR1 SGHTS and CDR2 YDEGEE. V was shortened by 4 bases and J by 3 bases, with 16 bases between the two germline ends. The CDR3 loop reads CASSLEWPLDTGELFF. In nucleotides, the CDR3 is TGTGCCAGCAGCCTGGAATGGCCCCTTGACACCGGGGAGCTGTTTTTT. Full variable domain (remainder filled in from reference TRBV5-8 and TRBJ2-2): EAGVTQSPTHLIKTRGQQATLRCSPISGHTSVYWYQQALGLGLQFLLWYDEGEERNRGNFPPRFSGRQFPNYSSELNVNALELEDSALYLCASSLEWPLDTGELFFGEGSRLTVL.

The chain couples TRBV19 to TRBJ2-3; 10 positions match TRBD2. Trimming at V came to 6 bases and at J to 2 bases, leaving 8 bases not matched to a gene. Per germline, CDR1 LNHDA and CDR2 SQIVND (reference sequence). This CDR3 has 16 residues. CDR3 protein: CASRPLAGALTDTQYF. The CDR3 DNA is TGTGCCAGTAGACCCCTAGCGGGGGCCCTCACAGATACGCAGTATTTT.

The V call is TRBV10-3, the J call TRBJ2-7; 10 bases align to TRBD1. In germline, CDR1 is ENHRY, CDR2 SYGVKD. Germline trimming cut 10 bases from V and 2 bases from J; bases unmatched to any gene: 5. This CDR3 has 13 residues. The CDR3 DNA sequence: TGTGCCAACGGACAGGGGGAGGCCTACGAGCAGTACTTC. This encodes CANGQGEAYEQYF.

This clone was found once. The V and J genes are TRBV2 and TRBJ1-2, with 11 bases lining up with TRBD1. Germline-derived CDR1 and CDR2 are SNHLY and FYNNEI. The J segment lost 4 bases and the V segment lost 6 bases, leaving 4 bases of the junction unmatched. This CDR3 is 14 amino acids long. Written as DNA, the CDR3 is TGTGCCAGCAGAGCAGGACAGGGGGCCTATGGCTACACCTTC. It is translated as CASRAGQGAYGYTF. The whole variable domain, remainder taken from reference TRBV2 and TRBJ1-2, is EPEVTQTPSHQVTQMGQEVILRCVPISNHLYFYWYRQILGQKVEFLVSFYNNEISEKSEIFDDQFSVERPDGSNFTLKIRSTKLEDSAMYFCASRAGQGAYGYTFGSGTRLTVV.

The genes are TRBV9 and TRBJ2-2; no definite D call. Trimming left V 0 bases short and J 7 bases short, with 13 bases between. The CDR3 contains 15 residues. Germline V gene data show CDR1 as SGDLS and CDR2 as YYNGEE. The CDR3 region has the DNA TGTGCCAGCAGCGTAGCTCTGGAGCTTAGCGGGGAGCTGTTTTTT. It specifies CASSVALELSGELFF.

This chain uses TRBV5-4 with TRBJ1-2; 10 bases map to TRBD1. The germline CDR1 and CDR2 sequences are SGHNT and YYREEE (reference sequence). V was clipped by 4 bases and J by 4 bases; unmatched bases: 4. The CDR3 is 14 residues long. CDR3 in amino acids: CASSRDRGPYGYTF. In nucleotides, the CDR3 is TGTGCCAGCAGCCGGGACAGGGGACCCTATGGCTACACCTTC.

This chain links TRBV30 with TRBJ2-2; 8 bases agree with TRBD1. This CDR3 has 16 amino acids. V was pared by 4 bases and J by 3 bases, with 10 bases of the junction left unmatched. Germline V gene data show CDR1 as GTSNPN and CDR2 as SVGIG (reference sequence). CDR3 sequence reads: CAWIRGQMRYTGELFF. The DNA for the CDR3 is TGTGCCTGGATCAGGGGGCAAATGAGGTACACCGGGGAGCTGTTTTTT.

This chain connects TRBV6-2 or TRBV6-3 to TRBJ2-2, with a tentative D call TRBD1 (6 bases). Germline CDR1 reads MNHEY; CDR2 reads SVGEGT. There are 16 residues in the CDR3. Trimming pared 10 bases from V and 6 bases from J, leaving 24 bases between. CDR3 sequence (DNA): TGTGCCACCATCCCGGGGACACTCCGAGGGTCCGGGGAGCTGTTTTTT. Protein sequence: CATIPGTLRGSGELFF.

A few counts support this clone. The chain links TRBV5-1 to TRBJ1-2; 7 nucleotides match TRBD1. This CDR3 has 14 residues. Germline assignment: CDR1 SGHRS and CDR2 YFSETQ. Germline trimming cut 4 bases from V and 2 bases from J; bases unmatched to any gene: 5. CDR3 in DNA: TGCGCCAGCAGCCGTGCGACAGGGAACTATGGCTACACCTTC. Translated, it gives CASSRATGNYGYTF.

The rearrangement links TRBV6-1 to TRBJ2-7; 9 nucleotides line up with TRBD1. Losses at the gene ends were 2 bases for V and 6 bases for J; bases not matched to a gene: 8. Germline assignment: CDR1 MNHNS and CDR2 SASEGT. The CDR3 loop spans 15 amino acids. The CDR3 sequence is CASSEPRGDRAEQYV. CDR3 DNA sequence: TGTGCCAGCAGTGAACCCAGGGGGGACAGGGCCGAGCAGTACGTC.

The CDR3, as DNA: TGTGCCTGTGCTGGGTGGCAGGGGAACACTGAAGCTTTCTTT. It codes for CACAGWQGNTEAFF. The chain has TRBV30 and TRBJ1-1; perhaps TRBD1 as D (5 bases). V was shortened by 6 bases and J by 1 base, with 15 bases between the two germline ends. This CDR3 region has 14 residues. Per the germline V gene, CDR1 is GTSNPN and CDR2 is SVGIG (reference sequence).

This clone ranks as medium-sized. The genes are TRBV10-2 and TRBJ1-1; 8 nucleotides match TRBD1. The CDR3 totals 15 residues. The germline gives CDR1 WSHSY, CDR2 SAAADI. V trimming: 4 bases; J trimming: 1 base; junction bases outside the gene matches: 5. DNA for the CDR3: TGCGCCAGCAGTGGTAGACAGGGGTCGAACACTGAAGCTTTCTTT. As protein: CASSGRQGSNTEAFF.

V usage is TRBV14 and J usage is TRBJ2-2; 10 nucleotides match TRBD2. The CDR3 has 14 residues. Germline assignment: CDR1 SGHDN and CDR2 FVKESK. With 3 bases clipped from V and 6 bases from J, the junction kept 1 base outside the gene matches. CDR3: CASSHSGGAGELFF. The CDR3 DNA reads TGTGCCAGCAGCCACAGCGGGGGGGCCGGGGAGCTGTTTTTT.